The following is a TCR beta chain sequence with its context. Its antigen remains unidentified. The sample belongs to a study of OX40 agonist ivuxolimab in advanced cancers. Across the study: At about 81% male, the cohort had a mean age of around 56 years, ranging from about 20 to 79.

Study-wide points: Averaged across samples, CD8+ T cells carried more expanded clones than CD4+ did.

Only in-frame clones appear in the TCRdb table, and some are missing; sequencing was by immunoSEQ multiplex PCR. The data show tens of thousands of clones, about 93% seen once. This CDR3 spans 14 amino acids. Germline loops: CDR1 SGHDT, CDR2 YYEEEE. V lost 5 bases to trimming and J lost 1 base, with 13 bases between them. The source is an adult with an advanced solid tumor such as melanoma, head and neck, liver or kidney cancer. This sequence joins TRBV5-6 and TRBJ2-7; D may be TRBD1 (5 bases). The sequencing here drew on CD4+ or CD8+ T cells sorted from blood, taken in a trial of the OX40 agonist ivuxolimab. The CDR3 DNA reads TGTGCCAGCAGTGACAGCCTTTTATCCTACGAGCAGTACTTC. As protein: CASSDSLLSYEQYF.